This T cell receptor beta chain was retrieved from a study of PD-1 blockade in classical Hodgkin lymphoma. Broader study findings: Healthy donors reportedly exceeded newly diagnosed patients in baseline TCR diversity. Prior to therapy, complete responders displayed diversity much like that of newly diagnosed patients.

Clones were sequenced by immunoSEQ multiplex PCR, and TCRdb holds only the in-frame ones, with some missing. This table has tens of thousands of clones, roughly nine tenths appearing once. Turning to this clone: Its matching antigen is unknown.

As for time point: cycle 4 day 1 (C4D1), after less than seven weeks of nivolumab. Patients all relapsed after autologous stem cell transplantation, and there was variation in brentuximab vedotin exposure. In germline, CDR1 is MGHRA, CDR2 YSYEKL. The CDR3 runs 18 residues. After removal of 0 bases from V and 3 bases from J, the junction contained 8 bases not matched to a gene. This chain connects TRBV4-1 to TRBJ2-1, with TRBD2 matching 10 bases. The material was peripheral blood mononuclear cells (PBMCs), obtained before the fourth cycle of nivolumab. The source is a human donor with classical Hodgkin lymphoma. CDR3 sequence: CASSQDLRTSGNYNEQFF. For the CDR3, the DNA is TGCGCCAGCAGCCAAGATCTCAGGACTAGCGGTAACTACAATGAGCAGTTCTTC.